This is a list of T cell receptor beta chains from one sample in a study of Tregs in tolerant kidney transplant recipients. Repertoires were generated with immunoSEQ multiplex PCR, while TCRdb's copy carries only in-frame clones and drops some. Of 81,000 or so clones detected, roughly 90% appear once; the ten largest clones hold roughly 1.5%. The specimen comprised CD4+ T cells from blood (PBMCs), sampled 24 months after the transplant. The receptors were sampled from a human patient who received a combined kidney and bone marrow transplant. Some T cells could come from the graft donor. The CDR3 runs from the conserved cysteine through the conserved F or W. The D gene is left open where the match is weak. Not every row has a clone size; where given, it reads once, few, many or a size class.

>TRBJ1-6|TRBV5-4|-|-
TGTGCCAGCAGCTTGGACAGAACTAATTCACCCCTCCACTTT
CASSLDRTNSPLHF
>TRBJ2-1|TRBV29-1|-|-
TGCAGCGTTGAACGTTGGCAGGGGCCCAACAATGAGCAGTTCTTC
CSVERWQGPNNEQFF
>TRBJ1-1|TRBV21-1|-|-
TGTGCCAGCAGCAGCCAACCACTGCTACGGGCAGGGGGCATCATGAACACTGAAGCTTTCTTT
CASSSQPLLRAGGIMNTEAFF
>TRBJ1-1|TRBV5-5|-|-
TGTGCCAGCAGCTTGGTTGGACAGAGAAACACTGAAGCTTTCTTT
CASSLVGQRNTEAFF
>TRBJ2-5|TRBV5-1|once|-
TGCGCCAGCAGCTTGCGGCTAGCTTATGAGACCCAGTACTTC
CASSLRLAYETQYF
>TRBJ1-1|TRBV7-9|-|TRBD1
TGTGCCAGCAGCGCCAGAATATATAAGGACAGGCATAGCACTGAAGCTTTCTTT
CASSARIYKDRHSTEAFF
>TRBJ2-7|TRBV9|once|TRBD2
TGTGCCAGCAGCCTCCAGCCCGGGGGGATGGGATCCTCGCAGTACTTC
CASSLQPGGMGSSQYF
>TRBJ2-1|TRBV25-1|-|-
TGTGCCAGCGGTCGGGACTGGAGTAATGAGCAGTTCTTC
CASGRDWSNEQFF
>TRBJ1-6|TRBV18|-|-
TGTGCCAGCTCACCCGACCACAGGGTCGGTAATTCCCCCCTCCACTTT
CASSPDHRVGNSPLHF
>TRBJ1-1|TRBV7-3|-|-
TGTGCCAGCAGCTTCCTCTTGAACACTGAAGCTTTCTTT
CASSFLLNTEAFF
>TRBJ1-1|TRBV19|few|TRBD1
TGTGCCAGTAGTATGACAGGGGTGGTTATGAACACTGAAGCTTTCTTT
CASSMTGVVMNTEAFF
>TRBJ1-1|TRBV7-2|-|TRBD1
TGTGCCAGCAGCTTAGCCCTGGGGACAGGGGATAGCACTGAAGCTTTCTTT
CASSLALGTGDSTEAFF
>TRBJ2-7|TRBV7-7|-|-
TGTGCCAGCAGCTCTTACAGGGTCTCGGGCGAGCAGTACTTC
CASSSYRVSGEQYF